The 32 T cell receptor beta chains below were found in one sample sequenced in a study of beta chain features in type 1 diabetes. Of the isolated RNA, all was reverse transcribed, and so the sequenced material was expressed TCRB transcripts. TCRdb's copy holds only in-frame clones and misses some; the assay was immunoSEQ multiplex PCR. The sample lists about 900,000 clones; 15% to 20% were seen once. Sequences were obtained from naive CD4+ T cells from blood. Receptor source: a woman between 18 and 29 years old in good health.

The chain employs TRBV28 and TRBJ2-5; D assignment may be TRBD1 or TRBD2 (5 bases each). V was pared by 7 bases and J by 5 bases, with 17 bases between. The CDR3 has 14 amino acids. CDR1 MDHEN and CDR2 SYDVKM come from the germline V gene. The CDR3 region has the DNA TGTGCCAGCAACCTCTCCGGGGCTAAGGAGACCCAGTACTTC. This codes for CASNLSGAKETQYF.

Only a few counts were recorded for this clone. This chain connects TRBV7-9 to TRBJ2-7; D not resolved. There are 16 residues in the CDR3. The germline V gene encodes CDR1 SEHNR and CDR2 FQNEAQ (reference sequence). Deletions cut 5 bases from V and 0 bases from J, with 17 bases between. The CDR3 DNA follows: TGTGCCAGCAGCCATGGGTGGCAGTCGAGCTCCTACGAGCAGTACTTC. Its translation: CASSHGWQSSSYEQYF. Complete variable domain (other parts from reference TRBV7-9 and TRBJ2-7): DTGVSQNPRHKITKRGQNVTFRCDPISEHNRLYWYRQTLGQGPEFLTYFQNEAQLEKSRLLSDRFSAERPKGSFSTLEIQRTEQGDSAMYLCASSHGWQSSSYEQYFGPGTRLTVT.

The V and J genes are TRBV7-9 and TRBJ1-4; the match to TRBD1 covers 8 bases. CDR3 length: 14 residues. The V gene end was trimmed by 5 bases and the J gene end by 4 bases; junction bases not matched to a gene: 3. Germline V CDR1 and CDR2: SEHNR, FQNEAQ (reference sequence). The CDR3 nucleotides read TGTGCCAGCAGCAAAGGACAGGGTAATGAAAAACTGTTTTTT. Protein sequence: CASSKGQGNEKLFF.

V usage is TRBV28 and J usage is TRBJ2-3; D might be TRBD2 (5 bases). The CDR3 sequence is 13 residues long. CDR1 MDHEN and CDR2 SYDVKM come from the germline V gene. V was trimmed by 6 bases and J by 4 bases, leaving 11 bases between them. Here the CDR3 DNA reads TGTGCCAGCAGAGGAGAGGGCGCAGATACGCAGTATTTT. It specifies CASRGEGADTQYF.

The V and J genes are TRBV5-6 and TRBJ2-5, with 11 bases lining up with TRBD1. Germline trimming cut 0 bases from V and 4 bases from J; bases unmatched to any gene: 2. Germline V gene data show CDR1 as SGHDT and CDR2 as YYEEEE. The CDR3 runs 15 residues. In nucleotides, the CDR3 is TGTGCCAGCAGCTTGGTCGGGACAGGGGGAGAGACCCAGTACTTC. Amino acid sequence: CASSLVGTGGETQYF.

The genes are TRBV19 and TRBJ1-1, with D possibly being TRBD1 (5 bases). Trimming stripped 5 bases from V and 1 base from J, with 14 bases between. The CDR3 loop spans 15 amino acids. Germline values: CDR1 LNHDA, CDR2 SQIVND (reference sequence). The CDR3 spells CASSFGGTTNTEAFF. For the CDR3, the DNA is TGTGCCAGTAGTTTTGGGGGGACCACGAACACTGAAGCTTTCTTT.

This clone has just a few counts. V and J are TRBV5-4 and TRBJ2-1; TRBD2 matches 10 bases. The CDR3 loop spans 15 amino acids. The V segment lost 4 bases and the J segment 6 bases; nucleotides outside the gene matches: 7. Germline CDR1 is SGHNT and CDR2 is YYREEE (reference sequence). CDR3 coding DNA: TGTGCCAGCAGCCCCACACTAGCGGGGCCCAATGAGCAGTTCTTC. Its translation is CASSPTLAGPNEQFF.

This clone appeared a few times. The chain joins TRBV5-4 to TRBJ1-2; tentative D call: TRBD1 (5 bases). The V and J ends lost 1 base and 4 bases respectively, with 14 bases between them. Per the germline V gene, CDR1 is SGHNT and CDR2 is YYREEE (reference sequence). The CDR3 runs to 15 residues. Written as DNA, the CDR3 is TGTGCCAGCAGCTTGTCTTGGGGGAGAACCTATGGCTACACCTTC. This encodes CASSLSWGRTYGYTF.

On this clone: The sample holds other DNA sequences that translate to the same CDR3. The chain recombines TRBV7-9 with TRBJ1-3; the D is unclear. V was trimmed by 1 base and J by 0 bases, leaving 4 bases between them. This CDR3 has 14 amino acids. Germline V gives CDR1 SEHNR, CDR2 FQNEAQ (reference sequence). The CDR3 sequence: CASSLGFSGNTIYF. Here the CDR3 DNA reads TGTGCCAGCAGCTTAGGATTCTCTGGAAACACCATATATTTT.

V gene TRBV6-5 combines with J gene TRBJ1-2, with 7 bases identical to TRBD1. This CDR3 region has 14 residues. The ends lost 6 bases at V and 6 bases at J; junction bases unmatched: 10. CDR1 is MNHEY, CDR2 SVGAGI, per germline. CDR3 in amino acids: CASSRGVRGDGYTF. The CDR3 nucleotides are TGTGCCAGCAGCCGCGGTGTCAGGGGGGATGGCTACACCTTC.

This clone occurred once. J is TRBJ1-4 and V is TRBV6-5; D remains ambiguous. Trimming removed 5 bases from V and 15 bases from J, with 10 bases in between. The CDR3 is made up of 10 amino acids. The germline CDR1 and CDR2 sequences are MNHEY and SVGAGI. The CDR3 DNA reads TGTGCCAGCAGTCACGGACGGATGTTTTTT. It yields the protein CASSHGRMFF.

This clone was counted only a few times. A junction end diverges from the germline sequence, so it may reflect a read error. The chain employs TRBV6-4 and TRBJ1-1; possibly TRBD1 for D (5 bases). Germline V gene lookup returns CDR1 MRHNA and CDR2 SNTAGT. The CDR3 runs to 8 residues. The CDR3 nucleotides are TGTGCCAGCGCCGAGGGGAACTTT. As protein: CASAEGNF.

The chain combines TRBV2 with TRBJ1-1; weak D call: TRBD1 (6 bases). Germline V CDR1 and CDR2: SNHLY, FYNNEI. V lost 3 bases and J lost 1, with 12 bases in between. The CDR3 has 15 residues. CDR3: CASSETGQTNTEAFF. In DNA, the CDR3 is TGTGCCAGCAGTGAGACAGGACAGACGAACACTGAAGCTTTCTTT.

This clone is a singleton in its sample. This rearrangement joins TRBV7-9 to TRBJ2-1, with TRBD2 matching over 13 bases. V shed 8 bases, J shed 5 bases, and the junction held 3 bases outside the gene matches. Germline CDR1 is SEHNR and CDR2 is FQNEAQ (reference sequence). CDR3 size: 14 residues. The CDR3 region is CASPTSGRDNEQFF. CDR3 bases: TGTGCCAGCCCTACTAGCGGGAGGGACAATGAGCAGTTCTTC.

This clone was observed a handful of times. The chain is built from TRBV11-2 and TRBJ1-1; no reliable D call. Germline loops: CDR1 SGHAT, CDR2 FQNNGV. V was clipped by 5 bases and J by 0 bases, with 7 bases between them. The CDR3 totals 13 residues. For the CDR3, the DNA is TGTGCCAGCAGCGAAATAATGAACACTGAAGCTTTCTTT. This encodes CASSEIMNTEAFF.

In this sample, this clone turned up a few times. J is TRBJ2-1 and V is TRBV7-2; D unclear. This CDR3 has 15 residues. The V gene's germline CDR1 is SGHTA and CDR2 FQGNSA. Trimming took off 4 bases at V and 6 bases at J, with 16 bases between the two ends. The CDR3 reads CASSSQSLSRNEQFF. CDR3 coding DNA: TGTGCCAGCAGCTCTCAATCCCTCTCTCGCAATGAGCAGTTCTTC.

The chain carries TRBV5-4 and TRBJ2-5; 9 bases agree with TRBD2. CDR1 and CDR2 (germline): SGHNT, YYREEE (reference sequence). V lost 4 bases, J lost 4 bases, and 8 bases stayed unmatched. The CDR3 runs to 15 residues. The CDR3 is CASSPGSLAGETQYF. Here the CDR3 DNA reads TGTGCCAGCAGCCCCGGATCACTAGCGGGAGAGACCCAGTACTTC.

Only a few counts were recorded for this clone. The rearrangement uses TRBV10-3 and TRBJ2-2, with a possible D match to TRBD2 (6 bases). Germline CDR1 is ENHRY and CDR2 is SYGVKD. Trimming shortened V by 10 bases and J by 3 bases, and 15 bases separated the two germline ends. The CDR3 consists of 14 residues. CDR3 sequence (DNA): TGTGCCACCGGGACTGTCGGGGACACCGGGGAGCTGTTTTTT. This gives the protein CATGTVGDTGELFF.

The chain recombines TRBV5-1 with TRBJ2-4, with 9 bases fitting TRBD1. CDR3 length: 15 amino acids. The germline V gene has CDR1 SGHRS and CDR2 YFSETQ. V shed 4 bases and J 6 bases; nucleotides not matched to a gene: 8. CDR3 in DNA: TGCGCCAGCAGCATGGGACAGGGTTTAATAAACATTCAGTACTTC. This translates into CASSMGQGLINIQYF.

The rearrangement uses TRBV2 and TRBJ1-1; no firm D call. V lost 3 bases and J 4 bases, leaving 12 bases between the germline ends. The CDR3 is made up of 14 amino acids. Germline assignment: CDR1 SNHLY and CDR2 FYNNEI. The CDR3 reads CASSDGGFVTEAFF. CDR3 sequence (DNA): TGTGCCAGCAGTGATGGAGGGTTCGTCACTGAAGCTTTCTTT.

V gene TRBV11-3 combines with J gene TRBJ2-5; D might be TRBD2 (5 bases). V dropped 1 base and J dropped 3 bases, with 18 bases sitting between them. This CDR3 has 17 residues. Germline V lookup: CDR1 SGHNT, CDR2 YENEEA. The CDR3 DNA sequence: TGTGCCAGCAGCTTAGGCCAAGTCCTAGCACCCAAAGAGACCCAGTACTTC. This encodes CASSLGQVLAPKETQYF.

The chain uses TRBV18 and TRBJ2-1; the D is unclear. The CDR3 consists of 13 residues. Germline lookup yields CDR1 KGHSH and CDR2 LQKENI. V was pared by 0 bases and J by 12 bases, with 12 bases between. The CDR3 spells CASSPPVGLGQFF. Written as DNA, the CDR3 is TGTGCCAGCTCACCACCTGTGGGTTTAGGGCAGTTCTTC.

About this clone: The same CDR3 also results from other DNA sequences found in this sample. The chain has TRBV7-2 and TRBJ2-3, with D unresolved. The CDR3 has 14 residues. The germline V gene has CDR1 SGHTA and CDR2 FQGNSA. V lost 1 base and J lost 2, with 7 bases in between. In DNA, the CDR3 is TGTGCCAGCAGCTTAGGAACCTCCACAGATACGCAGTATTTT. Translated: CASSLGTSTDTQYF.

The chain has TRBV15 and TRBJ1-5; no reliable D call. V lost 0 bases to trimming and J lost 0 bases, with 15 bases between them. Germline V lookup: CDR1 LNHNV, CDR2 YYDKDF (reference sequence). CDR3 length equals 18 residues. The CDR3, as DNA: TGTGCCACCAGCAGAGATTTACAGTTAACGGATAGCAATCAGCCCCAGCATTTT. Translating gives CATSRDLQLTDSNQPQHF.

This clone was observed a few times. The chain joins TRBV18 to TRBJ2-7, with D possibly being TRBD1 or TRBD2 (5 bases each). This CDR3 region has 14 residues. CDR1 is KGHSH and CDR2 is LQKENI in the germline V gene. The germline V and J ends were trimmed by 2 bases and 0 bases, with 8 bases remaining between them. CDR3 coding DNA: TGTGCCAGCTCACCAGGGGGAAACTCCTACGAGCAGTACTTC. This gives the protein CASSPGGNSYEQYF.

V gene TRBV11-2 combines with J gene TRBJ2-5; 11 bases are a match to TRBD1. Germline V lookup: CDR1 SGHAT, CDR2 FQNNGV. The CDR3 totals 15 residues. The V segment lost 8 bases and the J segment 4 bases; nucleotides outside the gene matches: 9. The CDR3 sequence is CASRRTGGAGETQYF. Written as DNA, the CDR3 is TGTGCCAGCCGACGGACAGGGGGCGCGGGAGAGACCCAGTACTTC.

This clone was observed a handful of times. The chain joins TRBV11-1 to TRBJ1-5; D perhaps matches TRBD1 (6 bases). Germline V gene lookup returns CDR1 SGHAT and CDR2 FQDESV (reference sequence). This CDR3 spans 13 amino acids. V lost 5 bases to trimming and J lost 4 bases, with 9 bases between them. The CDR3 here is CASSQDRNQPQHF. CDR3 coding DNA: TGTGCCAGCAGCCAGGACAGAAATCAGCCCCAGCATTTT.

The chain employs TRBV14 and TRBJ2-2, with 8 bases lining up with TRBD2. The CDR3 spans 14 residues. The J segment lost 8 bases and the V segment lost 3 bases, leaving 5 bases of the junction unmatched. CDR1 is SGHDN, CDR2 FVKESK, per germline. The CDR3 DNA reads TGTGCCAGCAGCCACACAGCGGGAGTGGGGGAGCTGTTTTTT. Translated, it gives CASSHTAGVGELFF.

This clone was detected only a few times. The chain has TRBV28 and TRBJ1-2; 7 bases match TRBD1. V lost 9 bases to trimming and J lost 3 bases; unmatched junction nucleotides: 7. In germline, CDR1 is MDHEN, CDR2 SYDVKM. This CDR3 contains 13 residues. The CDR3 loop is CASTDDRDYGYTF. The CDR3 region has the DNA TGTGCCAGTACCGACGACAGGGACTATGGCTACACCTTC.

In DNA, the CDR3 is TGCGCCAGCAGCCGGGACACTGAAGCTTTCTTT. Encoded protein: CASSRDTEAFF. The chain has TRBV4-3 and TRBJ1-1, with D hard to call. Germline values: CDR1 LGHNA, CDR2 YSLEER. The CDR3 has 11 residues. The V gene lost 4 bases and the J gene lost 3 bases, with 3 bases spanning the gap.

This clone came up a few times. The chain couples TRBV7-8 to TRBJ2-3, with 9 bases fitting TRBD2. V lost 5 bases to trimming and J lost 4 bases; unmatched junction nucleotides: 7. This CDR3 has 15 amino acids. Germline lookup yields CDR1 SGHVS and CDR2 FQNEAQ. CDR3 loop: CASSLRGRAPDTQYF. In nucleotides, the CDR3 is TGTGCCAGCAGCCTACGCGGGAGGGCCCCAGATACGCAGTATTTT.

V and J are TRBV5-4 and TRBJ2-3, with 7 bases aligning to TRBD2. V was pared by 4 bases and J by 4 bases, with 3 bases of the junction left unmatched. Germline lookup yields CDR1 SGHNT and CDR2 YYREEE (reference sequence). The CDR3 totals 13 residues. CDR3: CASSPTSADTQYF. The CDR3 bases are TGTGCCAGCAGCCCTACTAGCGCAGATACGCAGTATTTT. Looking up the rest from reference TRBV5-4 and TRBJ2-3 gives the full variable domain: ETGVTQSPTHLIKTRGQQVTLRCSSQSGHNTVSWYQQALGQGPQFIFQYYREEENGRGNFPPRFSGLQFPNYSSELNVNALELDDSALYLCASSPTSADTQYFGPGTRLTVL.